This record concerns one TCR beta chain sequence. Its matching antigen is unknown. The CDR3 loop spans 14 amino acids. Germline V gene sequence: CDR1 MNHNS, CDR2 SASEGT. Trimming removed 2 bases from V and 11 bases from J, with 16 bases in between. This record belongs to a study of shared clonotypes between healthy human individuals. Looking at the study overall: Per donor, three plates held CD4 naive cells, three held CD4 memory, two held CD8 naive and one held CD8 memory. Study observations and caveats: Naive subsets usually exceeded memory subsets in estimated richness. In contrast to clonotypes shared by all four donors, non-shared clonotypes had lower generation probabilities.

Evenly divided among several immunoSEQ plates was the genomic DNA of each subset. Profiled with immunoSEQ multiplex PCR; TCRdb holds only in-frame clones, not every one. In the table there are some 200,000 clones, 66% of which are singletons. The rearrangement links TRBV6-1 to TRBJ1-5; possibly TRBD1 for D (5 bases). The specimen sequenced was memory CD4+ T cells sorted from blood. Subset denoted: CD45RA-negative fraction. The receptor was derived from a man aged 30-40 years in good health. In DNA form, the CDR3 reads TGTGCCAGCAGTGAATCACAGGACCAGTTGACCCAGCATTTT. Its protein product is CASSESQDQLTQHF.